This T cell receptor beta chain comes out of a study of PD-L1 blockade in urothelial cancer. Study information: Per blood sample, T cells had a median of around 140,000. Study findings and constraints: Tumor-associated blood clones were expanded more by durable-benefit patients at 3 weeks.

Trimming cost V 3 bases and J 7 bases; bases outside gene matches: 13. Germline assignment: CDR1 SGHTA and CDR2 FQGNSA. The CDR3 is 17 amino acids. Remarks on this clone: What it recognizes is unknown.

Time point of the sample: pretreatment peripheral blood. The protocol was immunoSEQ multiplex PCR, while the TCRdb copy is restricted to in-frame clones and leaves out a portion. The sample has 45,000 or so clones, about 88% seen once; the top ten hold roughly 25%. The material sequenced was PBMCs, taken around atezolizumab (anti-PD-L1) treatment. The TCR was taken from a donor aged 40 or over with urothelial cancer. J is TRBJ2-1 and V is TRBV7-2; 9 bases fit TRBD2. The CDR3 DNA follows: TGTGCCAGCAGCTTCCTCCCCGCGGGCGGGAGGGGAAATGAGCAGTTCTTC. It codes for CASSFLPAGGRGNEQFF. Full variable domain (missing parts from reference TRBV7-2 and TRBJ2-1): GAGVSQSPSNKVTEKGKDVELRCDPISGHTALYWYRQSLGQGLEFLIYFQGNSAPDKSGLPSDRFSAERTGGSVSTLTIQRTQQEDSAVYLCASSFLPAGGRGNEQFFGPGTRLTVL.